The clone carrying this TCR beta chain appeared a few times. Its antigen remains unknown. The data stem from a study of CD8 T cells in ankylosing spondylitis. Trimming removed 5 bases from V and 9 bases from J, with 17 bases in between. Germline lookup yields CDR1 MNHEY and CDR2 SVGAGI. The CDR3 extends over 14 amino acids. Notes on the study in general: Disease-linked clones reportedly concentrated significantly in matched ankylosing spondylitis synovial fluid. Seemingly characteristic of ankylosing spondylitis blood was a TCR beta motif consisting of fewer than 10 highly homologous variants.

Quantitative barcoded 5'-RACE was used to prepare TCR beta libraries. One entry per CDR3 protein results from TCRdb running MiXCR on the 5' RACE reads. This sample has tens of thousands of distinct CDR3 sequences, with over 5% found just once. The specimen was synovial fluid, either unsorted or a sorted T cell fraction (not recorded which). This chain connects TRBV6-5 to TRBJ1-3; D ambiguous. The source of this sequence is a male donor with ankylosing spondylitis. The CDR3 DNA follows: TGTGCCAGCAGTGTCAGCCAACTCGAGGGCACCATATATTTT. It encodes CASSVSQLEGTIYF.